This T cell receptor (beta chain) is from a study of blood T cell repertoires in COVID-19. Sequencing used immunoSEQ multiplex PCR; TCRdb keeps in-frame clones, though not all of them. This sample has roughly 100,000 clones, with about 85% found just once. The germline V gene encodes CDR1 ENHRY and CDR2 SYGVKD. With 7 bases clipped from V and 4 bases from J, the junction kept 4 bases outside the gene matches. The CDR3 is 13 amino acids. This sequence joins TRBV10-3 and TRBJ1-3; 7 bases are shared with TRBD1. This sequence was found in a man between 50 and 59 years old in a cohort sampled during active COVID-19. The source material was peripheral blood. The CDR3 region has the DNA TGTGCCATCACCTCGGGACAGGGAAACACCATATATTTT. The encoded protein is CAITSGQGNTIYF.